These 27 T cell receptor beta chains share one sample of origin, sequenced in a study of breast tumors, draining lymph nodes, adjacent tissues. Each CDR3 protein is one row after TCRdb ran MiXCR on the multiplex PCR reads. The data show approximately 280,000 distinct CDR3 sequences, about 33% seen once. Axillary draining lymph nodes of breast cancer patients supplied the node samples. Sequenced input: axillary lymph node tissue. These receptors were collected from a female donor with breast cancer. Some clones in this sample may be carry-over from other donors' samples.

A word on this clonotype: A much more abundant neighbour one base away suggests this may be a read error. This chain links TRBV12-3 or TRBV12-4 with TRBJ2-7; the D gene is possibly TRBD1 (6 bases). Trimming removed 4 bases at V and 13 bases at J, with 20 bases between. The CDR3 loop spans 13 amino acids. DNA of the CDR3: TGTGCCAGCAGTTATCCCACCGCACAGGGATCTTACTTC. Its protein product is CASSYPTAQGSYF.

CDR3 in amino acids: CASSGAEGATYEQYF. CDR3 DNA sequence: TGTGCCAGCAGCGGTGCAGAGGGGGCCACCTACGAGCAGTACTTC. This chain joins TRBV2 and TRBJ2-7; 7 bases line up with TRBD1. V gave up 6 bases and J gave up 2 bases; unmatched junction bases: 10. CDR3 length equals 15 residues. The germline gives CDR1 SNHLY, CDR2 FYNNEI.

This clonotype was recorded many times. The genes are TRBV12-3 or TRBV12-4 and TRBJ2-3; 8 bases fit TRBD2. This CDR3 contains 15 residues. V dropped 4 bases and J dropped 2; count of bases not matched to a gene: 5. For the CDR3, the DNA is TGTGCCAGCAGTTCCACAGCGGGAGACACAGATACGCAGTATTTT. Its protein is CASSSTAGDTDTQYF.

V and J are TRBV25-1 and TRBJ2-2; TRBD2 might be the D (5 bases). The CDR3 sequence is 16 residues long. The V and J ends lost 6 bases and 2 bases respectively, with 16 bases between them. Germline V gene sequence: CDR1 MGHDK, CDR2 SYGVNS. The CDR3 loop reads CASRASMLANTGELFF. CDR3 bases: TGTGCCAGCAGAGCGTCAATGCTAGCAAACACCGGGGAGCTGTTTTTT.

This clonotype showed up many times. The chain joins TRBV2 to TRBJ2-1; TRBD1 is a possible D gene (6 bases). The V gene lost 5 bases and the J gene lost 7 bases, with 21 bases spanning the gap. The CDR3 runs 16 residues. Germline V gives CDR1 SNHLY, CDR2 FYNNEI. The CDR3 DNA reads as TGTGCCAGCAGTCATAAACAGGGTATCGGGCTGAATGAGCAGTTCTTC. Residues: CASSHKQGIGLNEQFF.

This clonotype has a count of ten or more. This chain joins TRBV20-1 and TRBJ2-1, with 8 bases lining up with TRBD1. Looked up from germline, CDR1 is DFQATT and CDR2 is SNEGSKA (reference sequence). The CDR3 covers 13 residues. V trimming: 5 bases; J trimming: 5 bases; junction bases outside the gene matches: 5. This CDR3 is CSAGPTGDNEQFF. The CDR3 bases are TGCAGTGCTGGGCCGACAGGGGACAATGAGCAGTTCTTC.

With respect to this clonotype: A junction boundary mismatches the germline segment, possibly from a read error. The CDR3 spells CANSYTPRVGGERGNQPQHF. CDR3 coding DNA: TGTGCCAACAGTTATACCCCACGGGTGGGGGGCGAGAGGGGCAATCAGCCCCAGCATTTT. The chain employs TRBV2 and TRBJ1-5; D is perhaps TRBD1 (6 bases). From germline, CDR1 is SNHLY and CDR2 FYNNEI. The CDR3 contains 20 residues.

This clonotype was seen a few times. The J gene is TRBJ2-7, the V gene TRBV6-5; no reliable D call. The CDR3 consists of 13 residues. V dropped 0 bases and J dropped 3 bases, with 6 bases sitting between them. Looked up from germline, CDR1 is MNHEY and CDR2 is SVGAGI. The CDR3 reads CASSYSMYYEQYF. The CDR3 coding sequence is TGTGCCAGCAGTTACTCAATGTACTACGAGCAGTACTTC.

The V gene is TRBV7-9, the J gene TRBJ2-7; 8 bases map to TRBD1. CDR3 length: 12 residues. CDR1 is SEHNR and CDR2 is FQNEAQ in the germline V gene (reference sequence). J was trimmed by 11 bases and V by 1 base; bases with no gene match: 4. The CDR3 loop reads CASSLGTGNKYF. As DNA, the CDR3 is TGTGCCAGCAGCTTAGGGACAGGGAATAAGTACTTC. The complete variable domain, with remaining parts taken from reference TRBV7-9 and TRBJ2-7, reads DTGVSQNPRHKITKRGQNVTFRCDPISEHNRLYWYRQTLGQGPEFLTYFQNEAQLEKSRLLSDRFSAERPKGSFSTLEIQRTEQGDSAMYLCASSLGTGNKYFGPGTRLTVT.

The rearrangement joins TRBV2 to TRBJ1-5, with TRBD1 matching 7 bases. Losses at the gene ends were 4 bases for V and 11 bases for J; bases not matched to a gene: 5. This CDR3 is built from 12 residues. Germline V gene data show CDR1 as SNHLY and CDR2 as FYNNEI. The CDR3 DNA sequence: TGTGCCAGCAGTGGGTTCAGGGGGTCCCAGCATTTT. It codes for CASSGFRGSQHF.

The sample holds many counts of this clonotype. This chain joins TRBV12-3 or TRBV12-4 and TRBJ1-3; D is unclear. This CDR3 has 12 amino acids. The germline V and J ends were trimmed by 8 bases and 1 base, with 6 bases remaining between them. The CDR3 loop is CASRLSGNTIYF. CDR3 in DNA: TGTGCCAGCCGGTTGTCTGGAAACACCATATATTTT.

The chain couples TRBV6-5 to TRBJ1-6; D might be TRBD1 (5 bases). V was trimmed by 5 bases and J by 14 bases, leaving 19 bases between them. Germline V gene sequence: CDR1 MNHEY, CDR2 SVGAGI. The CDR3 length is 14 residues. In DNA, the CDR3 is TGTGCCAGCAGTGAAGCGGGGGACCTTACCACCCTCCACTTT. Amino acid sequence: CASSEAGDLTTLHF.

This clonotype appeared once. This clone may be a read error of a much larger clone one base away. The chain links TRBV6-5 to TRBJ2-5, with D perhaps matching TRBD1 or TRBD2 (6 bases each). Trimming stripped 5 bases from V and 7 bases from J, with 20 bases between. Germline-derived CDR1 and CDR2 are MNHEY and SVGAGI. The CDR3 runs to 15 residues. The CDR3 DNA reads TGTGCCAGCAGTAACTTCAGGGGAGGAAGGGGGACCCAGTACTTC. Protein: CASSNFRGGRGTQYF.

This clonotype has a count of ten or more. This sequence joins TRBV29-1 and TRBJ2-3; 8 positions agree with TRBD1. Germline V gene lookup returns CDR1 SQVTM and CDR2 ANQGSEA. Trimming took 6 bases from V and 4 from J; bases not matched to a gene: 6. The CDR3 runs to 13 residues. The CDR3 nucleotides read TGCAGCGTGATGACAGGGGTCGCAGATACGCAGTATTTT. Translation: CSVMTGVADTQYF.

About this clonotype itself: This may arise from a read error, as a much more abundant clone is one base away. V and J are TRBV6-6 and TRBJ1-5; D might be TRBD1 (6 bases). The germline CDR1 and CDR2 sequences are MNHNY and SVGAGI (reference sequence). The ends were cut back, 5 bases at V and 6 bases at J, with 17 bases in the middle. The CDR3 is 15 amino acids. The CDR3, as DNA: TGTGCCAGCAGTCCCGGCAGGGGTCAGGGTCAGCCCCAGCATTTT. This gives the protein CASSPGRGQGQPQHF.

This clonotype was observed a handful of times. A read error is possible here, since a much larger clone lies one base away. CDR3: CSARDERGQASNQPQHF. The CDR3 DNA reads TGCAGTGCTAGAGATGAAAGAGGACAGGCCAGCAATCAGCCCCAGCATTTT. The chain uses TRBV20-1 and TRBJ1-5; 7 bases map to TRBD1. V dropped 0 bases and J dropped 1; count of bases not matched to a gene: 9. The germline V gene has CDR1 DFQATT and CDR2 SNEGSKA (reference sequence). This CDR3 contains 17 residues.

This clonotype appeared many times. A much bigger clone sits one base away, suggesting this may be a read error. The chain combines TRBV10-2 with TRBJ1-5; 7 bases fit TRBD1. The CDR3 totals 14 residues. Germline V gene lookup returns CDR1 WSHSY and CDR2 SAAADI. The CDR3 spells CAGSENRGNQPQHF. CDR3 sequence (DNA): TGCGCCGGCAGTGAGAACAGGGGTAATCAGCCCCAGCATTTT.

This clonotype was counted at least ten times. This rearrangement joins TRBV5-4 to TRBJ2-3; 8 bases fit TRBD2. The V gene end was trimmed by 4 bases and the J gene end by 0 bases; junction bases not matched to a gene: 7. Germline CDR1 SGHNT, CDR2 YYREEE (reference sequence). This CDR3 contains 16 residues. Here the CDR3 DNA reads TGTGCCAGCAGCCGCAGCGGGAGTCGGAGCACAGATACGCAGTATTTT. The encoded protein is CASSRSGSRSTDTQYF.

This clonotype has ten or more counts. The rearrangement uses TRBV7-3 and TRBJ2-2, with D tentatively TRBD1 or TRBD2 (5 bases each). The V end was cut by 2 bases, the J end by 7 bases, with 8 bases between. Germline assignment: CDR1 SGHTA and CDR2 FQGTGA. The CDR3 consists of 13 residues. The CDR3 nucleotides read TGTGCCAGCAGCTTATTGGGGGACGGGGAGCTGTTTTTT. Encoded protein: CASSLLGDGELFF.

The CDR3 region has the DNA TGCAGTGCGGAGAAGACTAGCGGACCTGATACGCAGTATTTT. This sequence encodes CSAEKTSGPDTQYF. V usage is TRBV20-1 and J usage is TRBJ2-3, with TRBD2 matching 9 bases. The CDR3 length is 14 residues. In germline, CDR1 is DFQATT, CDR2 SNEGSKA (reference sequence). After removal of 6 bases from V and 6 bases from J, the junction contained 10 bases not matched to a gene.

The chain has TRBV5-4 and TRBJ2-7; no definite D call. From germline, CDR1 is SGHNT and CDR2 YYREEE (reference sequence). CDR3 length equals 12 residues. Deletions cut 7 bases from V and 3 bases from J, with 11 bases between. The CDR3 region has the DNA TGTGCCAGCCGACACGACCACTACGAGCAGTACTTC. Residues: CASRHDHYEQYF.

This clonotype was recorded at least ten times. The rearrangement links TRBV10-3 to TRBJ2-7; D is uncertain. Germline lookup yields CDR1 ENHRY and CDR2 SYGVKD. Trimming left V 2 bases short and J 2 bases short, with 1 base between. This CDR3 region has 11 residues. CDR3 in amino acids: CAISEAYEQYF. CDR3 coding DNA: TGTGCCATCAGTGAGGCCTACGAGCAGTACTTC.

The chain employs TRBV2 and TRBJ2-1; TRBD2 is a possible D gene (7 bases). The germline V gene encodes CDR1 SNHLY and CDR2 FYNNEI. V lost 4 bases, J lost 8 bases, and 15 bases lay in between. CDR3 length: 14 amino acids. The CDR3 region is CASSGLAGVDEQFF. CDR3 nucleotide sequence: TGTGCCAGCAGTGGACTAGCAGGGGTCGATGAGCAGTTCTTC.

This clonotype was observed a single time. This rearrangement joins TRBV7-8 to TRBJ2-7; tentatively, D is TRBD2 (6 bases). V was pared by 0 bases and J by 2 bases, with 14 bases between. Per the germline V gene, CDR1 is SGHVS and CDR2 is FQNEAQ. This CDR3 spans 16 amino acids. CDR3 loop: CASSLAPGLPTYEQYF. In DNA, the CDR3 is TGTGCCAGCAGCTTAGCTCCGGGACTTCCGACCTACGAGCAGTACTTC.

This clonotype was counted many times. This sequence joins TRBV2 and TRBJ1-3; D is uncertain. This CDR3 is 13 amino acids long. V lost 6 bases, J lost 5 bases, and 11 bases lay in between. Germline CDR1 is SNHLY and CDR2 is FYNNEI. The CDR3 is CASSPRTRNTIYF. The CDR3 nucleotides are TGTGCCAGCAGCCCTAGGACCCGAAACACCATATATTTT.

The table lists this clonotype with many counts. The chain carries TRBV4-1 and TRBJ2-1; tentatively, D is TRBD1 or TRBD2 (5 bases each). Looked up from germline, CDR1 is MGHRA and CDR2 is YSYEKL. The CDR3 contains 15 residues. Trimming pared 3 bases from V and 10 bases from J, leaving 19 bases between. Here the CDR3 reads CASSHNTGTRTEQFF. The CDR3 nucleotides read TGCGCCAGCAGCCACAACACCGGGACCCGGACGGAGCAGTTCTTC.

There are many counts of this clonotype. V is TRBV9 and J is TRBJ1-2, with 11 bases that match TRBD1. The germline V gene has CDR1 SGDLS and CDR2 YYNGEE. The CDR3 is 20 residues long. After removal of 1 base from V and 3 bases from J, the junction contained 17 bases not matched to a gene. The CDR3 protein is CASSVNSVGDRGSADYGYTF. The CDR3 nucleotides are TGTGCCAGCAGCGTAAATTCAGTGGGGGACAGGGGGTCGGCTGACTATGGCTACACCTTC.